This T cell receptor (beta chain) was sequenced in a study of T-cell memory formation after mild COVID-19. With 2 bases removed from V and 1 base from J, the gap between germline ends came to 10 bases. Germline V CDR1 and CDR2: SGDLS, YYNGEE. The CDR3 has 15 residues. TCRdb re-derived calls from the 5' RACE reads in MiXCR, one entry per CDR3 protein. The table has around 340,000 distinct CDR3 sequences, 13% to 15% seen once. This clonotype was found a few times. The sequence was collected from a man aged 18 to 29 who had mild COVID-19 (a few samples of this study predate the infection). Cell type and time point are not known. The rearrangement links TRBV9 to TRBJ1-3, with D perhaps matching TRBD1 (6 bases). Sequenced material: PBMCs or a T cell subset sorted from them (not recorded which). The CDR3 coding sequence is TGTGCCAGCAGCGTCGAGGGGGGGTCTGGAAACACCATATATTTT. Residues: CASSVEGGSGNTIYF.